The clone carrying this T cell receptor beta chain was picked up a small number of times. Antigen specificity is unknown. TCRdb analysed the 5' RACE reads with MiXCR anew, one entry per CDR3 protein. The data contain 400,000 to 650,000 distinct CDR3 sequences, 20% to 25% of them singletons. This specimen belongs to a study of T cells after yellow fever vaccination. Trimming took 6 bases from V and 1 from J, leaving 10 bases between them. The CDR3 extends over 14 amino acids. Whole-study findings and limits: Weaker overall was a secondary response that nonetheless peaked faster, on day 5 versus 15. Post-booster reappearance was seen for most primary-vaccination clones (about 96% CD4, around 91% CD8).

The receptor's source is a man aged 18 to 29 who received the YFV17D yellow fever vaccine. J is TRBJ1-3 and V is TRBV12-3 or TRBV12-4; D ambiguous. The source material was PBMCs, sampled approximately 22 days after the first yellow fever vaccination. CDR3 in amino acids: CASRVQVSGNTIYF. The CDR3 region has the DNA TGTGCCAGCAGAGTTCAGGTGTCTGGAAACACCATATATTTT.